This entry describes one T cell receptor (beta chain). The antigen remains unidentified. This sample is drawn from a study of post-analysis software for immune sequencing data. Sequencing libraries made from TCR beta cDNA carried unique molecular identifiers. T cells numbering roughly 0.85 to 11 million yielded some 500,000 cDNA molecules. Each CDR3 protein gets one entry after TCRdb re-called the PCR reads with MiXCR. The data show hundreds of thousands of distinct CDR3 sequences, roughly 46% seen once. The CDR3 contains 15 residues. V shed 3 bases and J shed 6 bases, with 12 bases lying between them. Points from the study as a whole: With TRBV5-6, TRBV5-1 and TRBV20-1 included, about five TRBV segments were more frequent in patients than in controls.

The TCR comes from a girl between 5 and 17 years old with multiple sclerosis. The V gene is TRBV12-3 or TRBV12-4, the J gene TRBJ1-6; D gene ambiguous. The specimen was blood. CDR3 amino acids: CASSFTKRSNSPLHF. CDR3 DNA: TGTGCCAGCAGTTTCACAAAAAGGTCTAATTCACCCCTCCACTTT.